This TCR beta chain was captured in a study of blood T cells in healthy people across ages. Whole-study results and caveats: Age brought a roughly linear fall in TCR beta diversity measured per million T cells. A strong correlation was found between TCR beta diversity and the percentage of naive T cells.

The CDR3 sequence is 15 residues long. V shed 5 bases and J shed 8 bases, with 18 bases lying between them. The V gene's germline CDR1 is SEHNR and CDR2 FQNEAQ (reference sequence). A second PCR, run for roughly 7 to 11 cycles, used a sample-barcoded 5' primer plus a J-beta primer mix. TCRdb reprocessed the 5' RACE reads with MiXCR, giving one entry per CDR3 protein. The sample records around 800,000 distinct CDR3 sequences, about 26% being singletons. PBMCs numbering at least 6.5 million were isolated per sample. This clonotype was detected only a few times. Its antigen is not known. In addition, the sample was reused for a study of T cells of mothers and their children. That paper adds: Whatever RNA was extracted went entirely into cDNA synthesis, at around 1.6 ug per 15 ul.

Input material: blood. This TCR derives from a boy younger than 18 in good health. The chain combines TRBV7-9 with TRBJ1-4; D is perhaps TRBD1 (5 bases). CDR3 residues: CASSAQPGEWEKLFF. The DNA for the CDR3 is TGTGCCAGCAGCGCGCAACCGGGGGAATGGGAAAAACTGTTTTTT.